These 30 T cell receptor beta chains originate from one sample sequenced in a study of identifying expanded T cells in peripheral blood (dated 2019 in TCRdb). The receptor library was made with the immunoSEQ multiplex PCR assay. The table was pulled from immuneACCESS by TCRdb, which kept in-frame rearrangements only. Such tables lose some clones; where checked, under half of the loss comes from unresolved V genes, and the rest has no known cause. Present in this sample are under 130,000 clones, around nine tenths of which were seen just once. The leading ten clones occupy about 16% of the sample. Sequenced material: blood. The receptors come from a person between 18 and 75 years old in good health.

As regards this clone: Its ends do not fully match the called genes, so a read error is possible. The chain recombines TRBV2 with TRBJ2-5, with unresolved D. The CDR3 totals 12 residues. Germline CDR1 and CDR2: SNHLY and FYNNEI. CDR3 residues: CATSGDQETQYF. The DNA for the CDR3 is TGTGCCACCAGTGGGGACCAAGAGACCCAGTACTTC.

The V call is TRBV6-5, the J call TRBJ2-7, with 11 bases aligning to TRBD2. This CDR3 comprises 15 residues. Germline trimming cut 5 bases from V and 2 bases from J; bases unmatched to any gene: 5. The germline V gene has CDR1 MNHEY and CDR2 SVGAGI. The CDR3 here is CASSPSGGRPYEQYF. CDR3 nucleotides: TGTGCCAGCAGTCCTAGCGGGGGGCGTCCCTACGAGCAGTACTTC.

The chain recombines TRBV29-1 with TRBJ2-3; possible D gene TRBD1, 6 bases. The CDR3 is 12 residues long. Germline CDR1 is SQVTM and CDR2 is ANQGSEA. Deletions cut 6 bases from V and 1 base from J, with 8 bases between. CDR3 amino acids: CSVRTGTDTQYF. The DNA for the CDR3 is TGCAGCGTGAGGACAGGCACAGATACGCAGTATTTT.

This clone has more than one count but fewer than ten. The DNA for the CDR3 is TGTGCCAGCAGGCTATTCGACAGGAATAATTCACCCCTCCACTTT. Translation gives CASRLFDRNNSPLHF. J is TRBJ1-6 and V is TRBV6-6, with D perhaps TRBD1 (6 bases). Germline values: CDR1 MNHNY, CDR2 SVGAGI (reference sequence). The V gene lost 6 bases and the J gene lost 5 bases, with 14 bases spanning the gap. CDR3 length: 15 amino acids.

The chain joins TRBV7-8 to TRBJ2-5; D might be TRBD1 (7 bases). The germline gives CDR1 SGHVS, CDR2 FQNEAQ. Between the trimmed V and J ends, which lost 4 bases and 5 bases, there was a span of 17 bases. This CDR3 contains 15 residues. CDR3 residues: CASSYEGARDETQYF. The CDR3 nucleotides read TGTGCCAGCAGCTACGAGGGGGCGCGGGATGAGACCCAGTACTTC.

The chain joins TRBV4-2 to TRBJ2-1; TRBD1 agrees at 8 bases. V was clipped by 1 base and J by 4 bases; unmatched bases: 3. The CDR3 sequence is 15 residues long. The germline V gene has CDR1 LGHNA and CDR2 YNFKEQ. The CDR3 region is CASSQGTGPYNEQFF. The DNA for the CDR3 is TGTGCCAGCAGCCAAGGGACAGGGCCGTACAATGAGCAGTTCTTC.

The CDR3 protein is CASSWTSADGYEQYF. CDR3 in DNA: TGTGCCAGCAGCTGGACTAGCGCCGATGGTTACGAGCAGTACTTC. The genes are TRBV14 and TRBJ2-7; TRBD2 agrees at 9 bases. The junction had 9 bases not matched to a gene; V was cut back by 5 bases and J by 4 bases. CDR3 length: 15 amino acids. Per the germline V gene, CDR1 is SGHDN and CDR2 is FVKESK.

The chain employs TRBV6-1 and TRBJ1-2; D remains ambiguous. CDR3 length equals 13 residues. Per germline, CDR1 MNHNS and CDR2 SASEGT. Trimming pared 0 bases from V and 5 bases from J, leaving 7 bases between. This chain's CDR3 is CASSEAPGYGYTF. CDR3 sequence (DNA): TGTGCCAGCAGTGAAGCGCCGGGGTATGGCTACACCTTC.

The chain uses TRBV6-5 and TRBJ1-6, with 9 bases matching TRBD1. The CDR3 is 14 residues long. Germline loops: CDR1 MNHEY, CDR2 SVGAGI. Trimming took 5 bases from V and 7 from J; bases not matched to a gene: 3. The CDR3: CASSGTGSNSPLHF. The DNA of the CDR3 is TGTGCCAGCAGTGGGACAGGGAGCAATTCACCCCTCCACTTT.

This chain joins TRBV7-9 and TRBJ1-4; TRBD1 might be the D (6 bases). The CDR3 has 15 residues. Trimming left V 5 bases short and J 5 bases short, with 15 bases between. Germline assignment: CDR1 SEHNR and CDR2 FQNEAQ (reference sequence). The CDR3 DNA sequence: TGTGCCAGCAGCCCCTCACAGGGCCAGAATGAAAAACTGTTTTTT. The encoded protein is CASSPSQGQNEKLFF.

This chain uses TRBV7-8 with TRBJ2-1; TRBD2 agrees at 9 bases. Looked up from germline, CDR1 is SGHVS and CDR2 is FQNEAQ. V dropped 3 bases and J dropped 6; count of bases not matched to a gene: 3. The CDR3 contains 14 residues. The CDR3 DNA is TGTGCCAGCAGCTTTTGGCGGGGGGGCAATGAGCAGTTCTTC. Translation: CASSFWRGGNEQFF.

The chain couples TRBV2 to TRBJ2-2; D remains unclear. Germline CDR1 is SNHLY and CDR2 is FYNNEI. The CDR3 has 12 residues. V was shortened by 6 bases and J by 3 bases, with 5 bases between the two germline ends. For the CDR3, the DNA is TGTGCCAGCAGCTACCACACCGGGGAGCTGTTTTTT. It encodes CASSYHTGELFF.

V and J are TRBV5-1 and TRBJ1-3, with D maybe TRBD1 (6 bases). Germline V gives CDR1 SGHRS, CDR2 YFSETQ. The CDR3 loop spans 15 amino acids. V lost 0 bases to trimming and J lost 2 bases, with 9 bases between them. CDR3 sequence: CASSLDTGTGNTIYF. The CDR3 bases are TGCGCCAGCAGCTTGGACACAGGGACTGGAAACACCATATATTTT.

The V and J genes are TRBV7-2 and TRBJ1-5, with D unresolved. This CDR3 has 13 amino acids. V lost 1 base and J lost 4, with 5 bases in between. Germline loops: CDR1 SGHTA, CDR2 FQGNSA. The CDR3 spells CASSLGRNQPQHF. DNA for the CDR3: TGTGCCAGCAGCTTAGGCCGAAATCAGCCCCAGCATTTT.

This rearrangement joins TRBV9 to TRBJ1-1, with D unclear. The CDR3 spans 13 residues. Trimming removed 6 bases from V and 6 bases from J, with 15 bases in between. Germline V gene sequence: CDR1 SGDLS, CDR2 YYNGEE. The CDR3 DNA follows: TGTGCCAGCATCCGCACCCTAACGGCTGAAGCTTTCTTT. This sequence encodes CASIRTLTAEAFF.

The rearrangement uses TRBV2 and TRBJ2-7; D gene unclear. The ends were cut back, 5 bases at V and 2 bases at J, with 7 bases in the middle. The CDR3 is 12 amino acids. In germline, CDR1 is SNHLY, CDR2 FYNNEI. This CDR3 reads CASSYYTYEQYF. CDR3 bases: TGTGCCAGCAGTTATTACACCTACGAGCAGTACTTC.

This clone was detected a few times. The chain combines TRBV27 with TRBJ1-6; 8 bases match TRBD1. The germline gives CDR1 MNHEY, CDR2 SMNVEV (reference sequence). Trimming removed 8 bases from V and 3 bases from J; junction bases left unmatched: 3. The CDR3 has 14 residues. The CDR3 DNA reads as TGTGCCAGCCGGACAGGGAACTATAATTCACCCCTCCACTTT. Translating it yields CASRTGNYNSPLHF.

This clone has only one observation. The chain carries TRBV7-6 and TRBJ2-2, with 10 bases aligning to TRBD2. Germline V gene lookup returns CDR1 SGHVS and CDR2 FNYEAQ. This CDR3 has 16 residues. The trim removed 1 base at V and 4 bases at J, leaving 3 bases unmatched. The CDR3 here is CASSLGSGGATGELFF. The DNA of the CDR3 is TGTGCCAGCAGCTTAGGAAGCGGGGGGGCCACCGGGGAGCTGTTTTTT.

The chain joins TRBV2 to TRBJ2-1; no clear D gene. Germline CDR1 and CDR2: SNHLY and FYNNEI. This CDR3 has 12 amino acids. Trimming removed 4 bases from V and 9 bases from J, with 10 bases in between. CDR3 loop: CASSAQGTEQFF. The CDR3, as DNA: TGTGCCAGCAGTGCGCAAGGCACTGAGCAGTTCTTC.

V usage is TRBV19 and J usage is TRBJ2-1; TRBD2 aligns across 8 bases. Germline V gene data show CDR1 as LNHDA and CDR2 as SQIVND (reference sequence). V was clipped by 4 bases and J by 3 bases; unmatched bases: 11. The CDR3 covers 17 residues. CDR3 DNA: TGTGCCAGTAGTACCGCTGGCGGGGGGCCCCTCTACAATGAGCAGTTCTTC. Translation gives CASSTAGGGPLYNEQFF.

This clone was recorded once. The chain combines TRBV6-5 with TRBJ1-2; D perhaps matches TRBD1 (6 bases). V was pared by 7 bases and J by 10 bases, with 16 bases between. CDR1 and CDR2 (germline): MNHEY, SVGAGI. The CDR3 loop spans 12 amino acids. In nucleotides, the CDR3 is TGTGCCAGCAACAACTACAGGGAAGACTACACCTTC. It yields the protein CASNNYREDYTF.

This chain links TRBV7-6 with TRBJ1-5; D is possibly TRBD1 (5 bases). Germline V gives CDR1 SGHVS, CDR2 FNYEAQ. V was shortened by 5 bases and J by 6 bases, with 14 bases between the two germline ends. The CDR3 covers 14 residues. In nucleotides, the CDR3 is TGTGCCAGCAGCCCCTCCGGGGGTAGTCAGCCCCAGCATTTT. Its translation is CASSPSGGSQPQHF.

V gene TRBV7-2 combines with J gene TRBJ2-5, with 11 bases fitting TRBD2. Trimming took 4 bases from V and 7 from J; bases not matched to a gene: 5. This CDR3 spans 14 amino acids. CDR1 and CDR2 (germline): SGHTA, FQGNSA. As DNA, the CDR3 is TGTGCCAGCAGCTATACTAGCGGGGGAGGGACCCAGTACTTC. Translation gives CASSYTSGGGTQYF.

This clone was detected a few times. The chain has TRBV18 and TRBJ1-6; D is ambiguous. The CDR3 totals 13 residues. Germline CDR1 and CDR2: KGHSH and LQKENI. The V end lost 5 bases, the J end lost 8 bases, and 10 bases lay between the germline ends. Here the CDR3 DNA reads TGTGCCAGCTCATCCGCCCAGGATTCACCCCTCCACTTT. Translation: CASSSAQDSPLHF.

This clone is a singleton in its sample. This sequence joins TRBV2 and TRBJ2-4; D not resolved. Trimming took 6 bases from V and 3 from J, leaving 15 bases between them. The germline V gene has CDR1 SNHLY and CDR2 FYNNEI. This CDR3 region has 15 residues. The CDR3 protein is CASRAVPGDKNIQYF. CDR3 nucleotides: TGTGCCAGCAGGGCCGTCCCTGGGGACAAAAACATTCAGTACTTC.

The chain is built from TRBV7-9 and TRBJ2-3, with D perhaps being TRBD1 or TRBD2 (5 bases each). This CDR3 contains 14 residues. Looked up from germline, CDR1 is SEHNR and CDR2 is FQNEAQ (reference sequence). V was trimmed by 3 bases and J by 4 bases, leaving 11 bases between them. The CDR3 reads CASSFDKGPDTQYF. Here the CDR3 DNA reads TGTGCCAGCAGCTTTGACAAGGGACCAGATACGCAGTATTTT.

V usage is TRBV5-1 and J usage is TRBJ1-3; no firm D call. The ends were cut back, 0 bases at V and 0 bases at J, with 7 bases in the middle. This CDR3 comprises 15 residues. Per the germline V gene, CDR1 is SGHRS and CDR2 is YFSETQ. The CDR3 DNA sequence: TGCGCCAGCAGCTTGGGAGCTAACTCTGGAAACACCATATATTTT. Its translation is CASSLGANSGNTIYF.

The chain couples TRBV7-9 to TRBJ2-5; 9 bases align to TRBD1. The trim removed 5 bases at V and 7 bases at J, leaving 11 bases unmatched. CDR3 length: 15 amino acids. Germline V gene data show CDR1 as SEHNR and CDR2 as FQNEAQ (reference sequence). The CDR3 DNA reads as TGTGCCAGCAGCGCGCACCGGACAGGGGAAGGGACCCAGTACTTC. Translating it yields CASSAHRTGEGTQYF.

The chain joins TRBV6-5 to TRBJ2-1; no clear D. V was pared by 2 bases and J by 6 bases, with 14 bases between. The CDR3 is made up of 15 amino acids. Germline V gives CDR1 MNHEY, CDR2 SVGAGI. The CDR3 protein is CASSYVLGSFNEQFF. The CDR3 DNA is TGTGCCAGCAGTTACGTGCTGGGCAGCTTCAATGAGCAGTTCTTC.

This chain connects TRBV18 to TRBJ1-1, with TRBD1 as a possible D gene (5 bases). This CDR3 has 13 amino acids. Trimming left V 6 bases short and J 0 bases short, with 8 bases between. Looked up from germline, CDR1 is KGHSH and CDR2 is LQKENI. CDR3 sequence: CASSTEMNTEAFF. The CDR3, as DNA: TGTGCCAGCTCGACAGAAATGAACACTGAAGCTTTCTTT.